This is a list of T cell receptor beta chains from one sample in a study of blood T cells in healthy people across ages. MiXCR, run by TCRdb on the 5' RACE reads, gives a single entry per CDR3 protein. The sample includes 790,000 or so distinct CDR3 sequences, around three fifths of them seen just once. Input material: blood. The source of these receptors is a man aged 40-55 years in good health. Both conserved end residues are part of each CDR3. The order of the fields is V gene, clone size, J gene, D gene, CDR3 DNA, CDR3 protein. D genes are given only for firm matches. A row's size may be missing; if present it is once, few, many or a size class.

V gene: TRBV7-9; clone size: many; J gene: TRBJ2-7; D gene: .; CDR3 DNA: TGTGCCAGCAGTTTGGTGGGGTACGAGCAGTACTTC; CDR3 protein: CASSLVGYEQYF
V gene: TRBV5-1; clone size: .; J gene: TRBJ2-5; D gene: .; CDR3 DNA: TGCGCCAGCGGGACGGGAGCGGAAGAGACCCAGTACTTC; CDR3 protein: CASGTGAEETQYF
V gene: TRBV7-2; clone size: many; J gene: TRBJ2-7; D gene: .; CDR3 DNA: TGTGCCAGCAGCCAAGACACCTACGAGCAGTACTTC; CDR3 protein: CASSQDTYEQYF
V gene: TRBV30; clone size: .; J gene: TRBJ1-2; D gene: .; CDR3 DNA: TGTGCCTGGAGTGTAGCACAGGGTGCTGGCTACACCTTC; CDR3 protein: CAWSVAQGAGYTF
V gene: TRBV6-2/TRBV6-3; clone size: .; J gene: TRBJ2-7; D gene: .; CDR3 DNA: TGTGCCAGCAGTTACTCGGCGACAGACACCTACGAGCAGTACTTC; CDR3 protein: CASSYSATDTYEQYF
V gene: TRBV20-1; clone size: many; J gene: TRBJ2-1; D gene: .; CDR3 DNA: TGCAGTGCTAGGCGGCAGGGATTGATCAATGAGCAGTTCTTC; CDR3 protein: CSARRQGLINEQFF
V gene: TRBV18; clone size: .; J gene: TRBJ2-1; D gene: TRBD1; CDR3 DNA: TGTGCCAGCTCACCACTCGCCGCAGGGGGAAGCGCTGAGCAGTTCTTC; CDR3 protein: CASSPLAAGGSAEQFF
V gene: TRBV5-5; clone size: .; J gene: TRBJ2-5; D gene: .; CDR3 DNA: TGTGCCAGCAGCTTGTCGACAGGCGGACTGCCGGGTGAGACCCAGTACTTC; CDR3 protein: CASSLSTGGLPGETQYF
V gene: TRBV7-2; clone size: .; J gene: TRBJ2-1; D gene: .; CDR3 DNA: TGTGCCTTCATACAAGGATCCTACAATGAGCAGTTCTTC; CDR3 protein: CAFIQGSYNEQFF
V gene: TRBV6-6; clone size: .; J gene: TRBJ2-7; D gene: .; CDR3 DNA: TGTGCCAGCAGTTACTCGAGTGGTCGAAGGGGCTCCTACGAGCAGTACTTC; CDR3 protein: CASSYSSGRRGSYEQYF
V gene: TRBV20-1; clone size: .; J gene: TRBJ2-7; D gene: .; CDR3 DNA: TGCAGTGCTCGGGTAGGGACAACCATCTCCTACGAGCAGTACTTC; CDR3 protein: CSARVGTTISYEQYF
V gene: TRBV11-1; clone size: .; J gene: TRBJ2-7; D gene: TRBD2; CDR3 DNA: TGTGCCAGCAGCTTAAGCGGGAGGGCCTACAATGAGCAGTACTTC; CDR3 protein: CASSLSGRAYNEQYF
V gene: TRBV6-5; clone size: .; J gene: TRBJ1-3; D gene: .; CDR3 DNA: TGTGCCAGCAGTCCCTCAGGGGTCGGGGCTGGAAACACCATATATTTT; CDR3 protein: CASSPSGVGAGNTIYF
V gene: TRBV3-1; clone size: few; J gene: TRBJ2-7; D gene: .; CDR3 DNA: TGTGCCAGCAGCCAATTAACCCAAAGGGCAAGCGGTAACTACGAGCAGTACTTC; CDR3 protein: CASSQLTQRASGNYEQYF
V gene: TRBV7-2; clone size: few; J gene: TRBJ2-4; D gene: TRBD1; CDR3 DNA: TGTGCCAGCAGCCTTGAAGGGGGCCTAAACATTCAGTACTTC; CDR3 protein: CASSLEGGLNIQYF
V gene: TRBV7-3; clone size: .; J gene: TRBJ2-2; D gene: .; CDR3 DNA: TGTGCCAGCAGCTTAAACAGAGTAGGCGGGGAGCTGTTTTTT; CDR3 protein: CASSLNRVGGELFF
V gene: TRBV28; clone size: .; J gene: TRBJ2-1; D gene: .; CDR3 DNA: TGTGCCAGCAGTTCCCTCCGGCTAGCAGGAAAGAATGAGCAGTTCTTC; CDR3 protein: CASSSLRLAGKNEQFF